This TCR beta chain was recorded in a study of blood T cell repertoires in COVID-19 (dated by TCRdb to 2020 to 2022). For the wider study: The collaborator samples originated in the United States, Italy and Spain and spanned the acute and convalescent phases of COVID-19. The material from the prospective study consisted of cDNA or gDNA derived from T cells, B-cell-depleted T cells, or PBMCs. Deeply sampled blood TCRbeta repertoires from subjects exposed to, actively infected with, or recovered from COVID-19 were included in the dataset. The repertoires were released in a freely available public database meant as a resource for research on the immune response to SARS-CoV-2. Samples were obtained from the ongoing ImmuneRACE study (first 160 participants) and from 1,254 subjects provided by 6 global collaborators. Nearly every sample came with metadata listing a de-identified subject ID, COVID-19 status, age in years and sex. HLA class I and class II types, where available, came from metadata supplied by the sample provider rather than from assay-based typing.

What the study reported, not specific to this receptor: The amount of clinical and demographic metadata varied by source and participant and was provided uncurated.

TCRbeta CDR3 regions were amplified from genomic DNA by means of the immunoSEQ Assay, a bias-controlled multiplex PCR. Per the source publication's procedure: Nucleated cell counts per sample were estimated from amplification of reference gene primers within the assay. Sequence reads were collapsed and filtered to measure the absolute abundance of every unique TCRbeta CDR3 rearrangement. For each sample, productive Simpson clonality was calculated as the square root of Simpson's diversity index across productive rearrangements. TCRdb re-hosts the immuneACCESS table, in-frame sequences only. Its copies lack some clones; in the studies checked, an unresolved V gene accounts for under half of them, and the cause for the rest is not known. V, J and clone size were drawn from that table, and D and trimming were deduced from the DNA. The sample profile shows about 190,000 clones; approximately 79% of them were found once. The top ten clonotypes cover 26% of the sample.

Points on this clone: Its antigen remains undetermined. Germline and junction disagree at one end, which may indicate a read error.

Each collaborating institution followed its own protocols to collect whole blood in K2EDTA tubes. Collaborator samples were shipped for TCRbeta analysis as frozen whole blood, isolated PBMCs, or DNA extracted from either sample type. Sequencing was carried out using peripheral blood. This clonotype was sampled from a woman in her sixties or seventies with acute or convalescent COVID-19.

Read as DNA, the sequence is TGTGCCAGCGGAGCGGGAGGGGGTGGGACCCAGCACTTC. This gives the protein CASGAGGGGTQHF. This chain is built from TRBV2 and TRBJ2-5; TRBD2 aligns with 10 central bases. CDR1 and CDR2 are drawn from the germline V gene: SNHLY, FYNNEI. Inclusive of the bounding cysteine and phenylalanine, the CDR3 is 13 residues long. Here the CDR3 DNA is all that survives: 39 bases in frame from base 1.